A single T cell receptor beta chain is shown here with its context. Produced via immunoSEQ multiplex PCR; TCRdb's table is partial and in-frame only. The sample has about 40,000 clones, 82% seen once. This sample stems from a study of OX40 agonist ivuxolimab in advanced cancers. V lost 4 bases and J 2 bases, leaving 12 bases between the germline ends. The CDR3 is 14 residues long. The germline V gene has CDR1 SGHRS and CDR2 YFSETQ. V gene TRBV5-1 combines with J gene TRBJ2-5; possibly TRBD2 for D (5 bases). The specimen was CD4+ or CD8+ T cells sorted from blood, collected in a trial of the OX40 agonist ivuxolimab. This sequence was found in an adult with an advanced solid tumor such as melanoma, head and neck, liver or kidney cancer. This CDR3 reads CASSPGSTQETQYF. For the CDR3, the DNA is TGCGCCAGCAGCCCTGGGAGTACGCAAGAGACCCAGTACTTC. Together with reference TRBV5-1 and TRBJ2-5, the CDR3 gives the full variable domain: KAGVTQTPRYLIKTRGQQVTLSCSPISGHRSVSWYQQTPGQGLQFLFEYFSETQRNKGNFPGRFSGRQFSNSRSEMNVSTLELGDSALYLCASSPGSTQETQYFGPGTRLLVL.